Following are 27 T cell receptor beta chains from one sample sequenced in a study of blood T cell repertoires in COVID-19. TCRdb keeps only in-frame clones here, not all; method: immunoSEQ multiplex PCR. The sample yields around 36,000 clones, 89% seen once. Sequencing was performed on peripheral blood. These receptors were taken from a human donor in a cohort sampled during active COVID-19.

The CDR3 DNA is TGTGCCAGCAGCACCCGACAGGGTAGCACAGATACGCAGTATTTT. Its protein product is CASSTRQGSTDTQYF. This chain links TRBV9 with TRBJ2-3, with 7 positions matching TRBD1. The CDR3 extends over 15 amino acids. Looked up from germline, CDR1 is SGDLS and CDR2 is YYNGEE. V lost 4 bases, J lost 0 bases, and 5 bases stayed unmatched.

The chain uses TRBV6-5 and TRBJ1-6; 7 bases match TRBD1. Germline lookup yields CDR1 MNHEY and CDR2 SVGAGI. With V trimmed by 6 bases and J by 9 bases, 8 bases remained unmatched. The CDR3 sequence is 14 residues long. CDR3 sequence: CASRHTGDSSPLHF. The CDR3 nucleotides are TGTGCCAGCAGACACACAGGGGATAGTTCACCCCTCCACTTT.

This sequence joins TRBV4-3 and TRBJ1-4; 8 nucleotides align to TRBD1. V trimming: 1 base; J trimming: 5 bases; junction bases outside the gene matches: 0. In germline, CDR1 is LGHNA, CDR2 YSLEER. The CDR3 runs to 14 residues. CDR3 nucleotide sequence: TGCGCCAGCAGCCAAGGACAGGGGAATGAAAAACTGTTTTTT. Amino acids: CASSQGQGNEKLFF.

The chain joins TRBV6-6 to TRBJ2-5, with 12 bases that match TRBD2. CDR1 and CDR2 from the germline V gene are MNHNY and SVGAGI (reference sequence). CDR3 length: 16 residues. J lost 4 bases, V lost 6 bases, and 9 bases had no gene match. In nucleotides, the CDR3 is TGTGCCAGCAGGACACCTAGCGGGAGGGCAGGAGAGACCCAGTACTTC. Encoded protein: CASRTPSGRAGETQYF.

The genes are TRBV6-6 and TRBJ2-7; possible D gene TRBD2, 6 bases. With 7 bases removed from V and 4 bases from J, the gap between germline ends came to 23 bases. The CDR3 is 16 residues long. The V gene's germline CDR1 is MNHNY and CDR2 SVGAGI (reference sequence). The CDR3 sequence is CASTDGPAGSPYEQYF. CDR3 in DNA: TGTGCCAGCACTGATGGCCCGGCGGGGTCACCTTACGAGCAGTACTTC.

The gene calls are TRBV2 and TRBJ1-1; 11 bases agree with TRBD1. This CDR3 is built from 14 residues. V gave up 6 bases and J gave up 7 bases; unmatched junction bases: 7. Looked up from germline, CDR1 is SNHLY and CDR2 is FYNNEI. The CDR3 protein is CASSPDRGLGEAFF. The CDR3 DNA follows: TGTGCCAGCAGCCCGGACAGGGGGCTGGGTGAAGCTTTCTTT.

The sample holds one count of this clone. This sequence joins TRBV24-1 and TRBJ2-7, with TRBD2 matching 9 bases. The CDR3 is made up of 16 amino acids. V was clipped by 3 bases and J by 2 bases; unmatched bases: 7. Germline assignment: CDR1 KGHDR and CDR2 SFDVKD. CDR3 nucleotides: TGTGCCACCAGTGATCCCGGGACTAGCAACCCCTACGAGCAGTACTTC. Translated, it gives CATSDPGTSNPYEQYF.

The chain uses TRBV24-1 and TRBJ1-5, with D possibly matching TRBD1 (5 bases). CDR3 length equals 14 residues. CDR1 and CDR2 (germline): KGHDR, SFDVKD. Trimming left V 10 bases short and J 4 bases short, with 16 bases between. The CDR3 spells CATSLAGPNQPQHF. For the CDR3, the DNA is TGTGCCACAAGTTTGGCAGGGCCTAATCAGCCCCAGCATTTT.

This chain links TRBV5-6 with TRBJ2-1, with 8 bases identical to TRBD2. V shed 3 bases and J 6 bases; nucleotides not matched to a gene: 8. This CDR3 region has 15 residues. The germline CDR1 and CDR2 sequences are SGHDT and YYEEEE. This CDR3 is CASSWGTRGPNEQFF. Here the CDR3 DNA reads TGTGCCAGCAGCTGGGGGACTAGGGGCCCCAATGAGCAGTTCTTC.

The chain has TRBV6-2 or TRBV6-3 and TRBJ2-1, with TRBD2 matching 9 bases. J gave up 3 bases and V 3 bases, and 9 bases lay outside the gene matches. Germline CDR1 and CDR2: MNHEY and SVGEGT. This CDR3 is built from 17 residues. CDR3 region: CASSYISGRPNYNEQFF. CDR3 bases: TGTGCCAGCAGTTATATTAGCGGGAGACCGAACTACAATGAGCAGTTCTTC.

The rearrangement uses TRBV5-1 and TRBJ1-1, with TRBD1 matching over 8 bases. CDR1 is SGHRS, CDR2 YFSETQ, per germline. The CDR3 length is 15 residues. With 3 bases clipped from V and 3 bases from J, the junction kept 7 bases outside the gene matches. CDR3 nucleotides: TGCGCCAGCAGCTCGGTGACAGGGGTGTACACTGAAGCTTTCTTT. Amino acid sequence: CASSSVTGVYTEAFF.

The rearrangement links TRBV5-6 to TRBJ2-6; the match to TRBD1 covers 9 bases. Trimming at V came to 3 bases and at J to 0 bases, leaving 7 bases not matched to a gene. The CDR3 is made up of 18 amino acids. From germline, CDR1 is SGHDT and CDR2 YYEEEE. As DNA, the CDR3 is TGTGCCAGCAGCTCCCTGGGACAGGGCAACTCTGGGGCCAACGTCCTGACTTTC. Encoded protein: CASSSLGQGNSGANVLTF.

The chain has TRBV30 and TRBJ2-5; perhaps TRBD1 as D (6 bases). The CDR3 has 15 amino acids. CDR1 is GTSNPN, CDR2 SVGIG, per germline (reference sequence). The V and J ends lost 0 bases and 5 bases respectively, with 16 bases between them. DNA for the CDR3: TGTGCCTGGAGTGTACAGGTAACAGGGTTGGAGACCCAGTACTTC. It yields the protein CAWSVQVTGLETQYF.

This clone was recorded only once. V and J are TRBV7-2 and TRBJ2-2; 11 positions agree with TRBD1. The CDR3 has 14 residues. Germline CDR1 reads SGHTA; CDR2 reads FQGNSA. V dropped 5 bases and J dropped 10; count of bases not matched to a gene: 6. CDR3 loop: CASSPDRGREELFF. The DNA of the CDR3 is TGTGCCAGCAGCCCGGACAGGGGGCGAGAGGAGCTGTTTTTT. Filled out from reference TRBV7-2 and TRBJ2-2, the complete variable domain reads GAGVSQSPSNKVTEKGKDVELRCDPISGHTALYWYRQSLGQGLEFLIYFQGNSAPDKSGLPSDRFSAERTGGSVSTLTIQRTQQEDSAVYLCASSPDRGREELFFGEGSRLTVL.

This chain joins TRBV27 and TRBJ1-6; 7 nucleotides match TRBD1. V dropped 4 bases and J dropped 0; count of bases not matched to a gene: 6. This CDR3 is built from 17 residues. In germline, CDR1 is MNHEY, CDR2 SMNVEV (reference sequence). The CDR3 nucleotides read TGTGCCAGCAGTTCCCTCAGGGGGAGCTCCTATAATTCACCCCTCCACTTT. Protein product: CASSSLRGSSYNSPLHF.

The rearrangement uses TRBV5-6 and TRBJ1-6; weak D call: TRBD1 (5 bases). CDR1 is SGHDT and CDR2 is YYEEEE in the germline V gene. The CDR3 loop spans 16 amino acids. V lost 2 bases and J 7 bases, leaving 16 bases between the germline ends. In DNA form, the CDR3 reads TGTGCCAGCAGCTTAGGAAGCCGGGCAGGGAATTCACCCCTCCACTTT. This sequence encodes CASSLGSRAGNSPLHF.

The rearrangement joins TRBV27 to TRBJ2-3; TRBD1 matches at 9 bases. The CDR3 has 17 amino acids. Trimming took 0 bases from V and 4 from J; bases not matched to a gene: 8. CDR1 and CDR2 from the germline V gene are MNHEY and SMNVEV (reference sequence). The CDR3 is CASSLSGHRGHPDTQYF. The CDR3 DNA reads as TGTGCCAGCAGTTTATCGGGACACAGGGGGCACCCAGATACGCAGTATTTT.

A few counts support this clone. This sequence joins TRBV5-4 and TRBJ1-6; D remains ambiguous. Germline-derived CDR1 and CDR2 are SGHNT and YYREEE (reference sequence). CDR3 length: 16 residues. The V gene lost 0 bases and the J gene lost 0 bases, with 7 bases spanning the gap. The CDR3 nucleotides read TGTGCCAGCAGCTTGGGCCGTAGCTCCTATAATTCACCCCTCCACTTT. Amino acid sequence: CASSLGRSSYNSPLHF.

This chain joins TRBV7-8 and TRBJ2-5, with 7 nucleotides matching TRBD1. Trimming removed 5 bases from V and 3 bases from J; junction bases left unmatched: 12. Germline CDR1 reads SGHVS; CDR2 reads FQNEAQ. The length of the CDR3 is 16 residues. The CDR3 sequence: CASSAAQTGSKETQYF. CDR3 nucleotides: TGTGCCAGCAGCGCAGCCCAGACAGGGTCCAAAGAGACCCAGTACTTC. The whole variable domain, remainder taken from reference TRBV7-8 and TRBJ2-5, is GAGVSQSPRYKVAKRGQDVALRCDPISGHVSLFWYQQALGQGPEFLTYFQNEAQLDKSGLPSDRFFAERPEGSVSTLKIQRTQQEDSAVYLCASSAAQTGSKETQYFGPGTRLLVL.

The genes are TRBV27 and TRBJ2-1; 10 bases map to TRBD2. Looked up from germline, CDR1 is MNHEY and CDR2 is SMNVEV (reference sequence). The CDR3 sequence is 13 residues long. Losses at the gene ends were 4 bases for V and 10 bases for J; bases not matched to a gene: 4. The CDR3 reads CASSSQLAGEQFF. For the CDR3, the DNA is TGTGCCAGCAGTTCACAACTAGCGGGGGAGCAGTTCTTC.

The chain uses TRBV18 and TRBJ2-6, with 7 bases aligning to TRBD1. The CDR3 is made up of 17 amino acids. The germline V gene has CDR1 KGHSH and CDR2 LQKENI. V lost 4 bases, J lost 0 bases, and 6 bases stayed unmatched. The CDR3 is CASSLKGQSSGANVLTF. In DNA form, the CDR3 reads TGTGCCAGCTCACTAAAGGGACAGAGCTCTGGGGCCAACGTCCTGACTTTC.

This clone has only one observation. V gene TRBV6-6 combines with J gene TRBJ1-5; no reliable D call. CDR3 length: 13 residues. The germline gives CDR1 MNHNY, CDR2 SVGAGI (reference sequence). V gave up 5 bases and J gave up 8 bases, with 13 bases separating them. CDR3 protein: CASSPRGREPQHF. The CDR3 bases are TGTGCCAGCAGTCCCCGAGGGAGAGAGCCCCAGCATTTT.

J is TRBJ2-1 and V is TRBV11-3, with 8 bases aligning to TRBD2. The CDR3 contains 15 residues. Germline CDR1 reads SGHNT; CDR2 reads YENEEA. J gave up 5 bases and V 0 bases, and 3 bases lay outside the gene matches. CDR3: CASSLDLAGNNEQFF. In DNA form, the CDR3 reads TGTGCCAGCAGCTTAGACCTAGCGGGTAACAATGAGCAGTTCTTC.

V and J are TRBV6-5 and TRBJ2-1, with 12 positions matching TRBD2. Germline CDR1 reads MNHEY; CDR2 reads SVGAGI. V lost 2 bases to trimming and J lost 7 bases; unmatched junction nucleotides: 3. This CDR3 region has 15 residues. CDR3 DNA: TGTGCCAGCAGTTACACTAGCGGGAGGCAGAATGAGCAGTTCTTC. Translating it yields CASSYTSGRQNEQFF.

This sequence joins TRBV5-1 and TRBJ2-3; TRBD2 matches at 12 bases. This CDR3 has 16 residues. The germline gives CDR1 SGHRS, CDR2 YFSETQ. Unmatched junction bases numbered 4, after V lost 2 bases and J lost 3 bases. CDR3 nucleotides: TGCGCCAGCAGCTTTCTAGCGGGGGGGCCGACAGATACGCAGTATTTT. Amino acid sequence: CASSFLAGGPTDTQYF.

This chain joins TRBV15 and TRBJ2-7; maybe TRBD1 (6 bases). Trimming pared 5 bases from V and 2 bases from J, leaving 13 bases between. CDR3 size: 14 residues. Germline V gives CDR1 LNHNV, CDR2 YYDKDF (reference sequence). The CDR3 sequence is CATSPRQVTYEQYF. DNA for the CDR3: TGTGCCACCAGCCCCCGACAGGTGACCTACGAGCAGTACTTC.

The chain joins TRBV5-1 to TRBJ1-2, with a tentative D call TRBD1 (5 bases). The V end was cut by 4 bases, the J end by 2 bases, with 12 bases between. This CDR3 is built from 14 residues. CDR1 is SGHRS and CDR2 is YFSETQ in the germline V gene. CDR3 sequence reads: CASSPFGGNYGYTF. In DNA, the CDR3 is TGCGCCAGCAGCCCTTTCGGGGGGAACTATGGCTACACCTTC.